These 22 T cell receptor beta chains share one sample of origin, sequenced in a study of OX40 agonist ivuxolimab in advanced cancers. Using immunoSEQ multiplex PCR, the repertoire was profiled, and TCRdb retains in-frame clones only, with some absent. The sample lists about 66,000 clones, roughly nine tenths seen once, with 13% to 15% in the top ten. The sample here was CD4+ or CD8+ T cells sorted from blood, taken in a trial of the OX40 agonist ivuxolimab. Every receptor here comes from an adult with an advanced solid tumor such as melanoma, head and neck, liver or kidney cancer.

The V gene is TRBV28, the J gene TRBJ1-5; D unclear. CDR1 is MDHEN and CDR2 is SYDVKM in the germline V gene. CDR3 length: 14 amino acids. V was shortened by 5 bases and J by 4 bases, with 12 bases between the two germline ends. Here the CDR3 DNA reads TGTGCCAGCAGTCTGGGAGGCGGAAATCAGCCCCAGCATTTT. Encoded protein: CASSLGGGNQPQHF. Drawing the rest from reference TRBV28 and TRBJ1-5, the complete variable domain is DVKVTQSSRYLVKRTGEKVFLECVQDMDHENMFWYRQDPGLGLRLIYFSYDVKMKEKGDIPEGYSVSREKKERFSLILESASTNQTSMYLCASSLGGGNQPQHFGDGTRLSIL.

The chain carries TRBV6-1 and TRBJ2-3, with unresolved D. Germline CDR1 and CDR2: MNHNS and SASEGT. Trimming removed 4 bases at V and 6 bases at J, with 11 bases between. CDR3 length: 13 amino acids. CDR3 nucleotide sequence: TGTGCCAGCAGTGGGAGACCGGAGGATACGCAGTATTTT. It yields the protein CASSGRPEDTQYF.

This clone appeared once. This rearrangement joins TRBV25-1 to TRBJ1-1; TRBD1 is a possible D gene (5 bases). V dropped 2 bases and J dropped 8 bases, with 12 bases sitting between them. Per the germline V gene, CDR1 is MGHDK and CDR2 is SYGVNS. The length of the CDR3 is 13 residues. The CDR3 coding sequence is TGTGCCAGCAGTGAAGGGGCGTCATACGAAGCTTTCTTT. It specifies CASSEGASYEAFF.

The rearrangement joins TRBV7-2 to TRBJ2-7, with D perhaps matching TRBD1 (6 bases). The CDR3 sequence is 15 residues long. The ends were cut back, 7 bases at V and 2 bases at J, with 18 bases in the middle. Germline CDR1 SGHTA, CDR2 FQGNSA. This CDR3 is CASKLAGTTTYEQYF. Written as DNA, the CDR3 is TGTGCCAGCAAATTAGCCGGGACAACAACCTACGAGCAGTACTTC.

This clone was counted a single time. V is TRBV19 and J is TRBJ1-2; no clear D. The CDR3 is made up of 13 amino acids. Trimming removed 0 bases from V and 2 bases from J, with 4 bases in between. Germline lookup yields CDR1 LNHDA and CDR2 SQIVND (reference sequence). The CDR3 nucleotides read TGTGCCAGTAGTATAGACACCAACTATGGCTACACCTTC. As protein: CASSIDTNYGYTF.

The chain has TRBV6-1 and TRBJ1-5; D is ambiguous. In germline, CDR1 is MNHNS, CDR2 SASEGT. This CDR3 is built from 14 residues. Trimming removed 6 bases from V and 1 base from J, with 10 bases in between. CDR3 in DNA: TGTGCCAGCAGCGAGAACTGGAGCAATCAGCCCCAGCATTTT. Translated, it gives CASSENWSNQPQHF.

The V gene is TRBV2, the J gene TRBJ2-1; D gene ambiguous. The CDR3 runs 14 residues. The V gene's germline CDR1 is SNHLY and CDR2 FYNNEI. V was cut by 7 bases and J by 0 bases, with 10 bases left in between. Here the CDR3 DNA reads TGTGCCAGCAAGAACAGCCTCTCCTACAATGAGCAGTTCTTC. This translates into CASKNSLSYNEQFF.

In regard to this clone: A read error may produce the germline difference seen at one junction end. DNA of the CDR3: TGTGCCAGCAGTGCGGAGGGGTTCCGTTGCGTCTTC. Its translation: CASSAEGFRCVF. J is TRBJ2-1 and V is TRBV6-1; tentatively, D is TRBD2 (6 bases). The CDR3 length is 12 residues. Per the germline V gene, CDR1 is MNHNS and CDR2 is SASEGT.

This sequence joins TRBV6-5 and TRBJ2-3; 10 bases agree with TRBD1. This CDR3 spans 15 amino acids. V was pared by 1 base and J by 3 bases, with 1 base of the junction left unmatched. Germline CDR1 is MNHEY and CDR2 is SVGAGI. CDR3 loop: CASSYLGQGTDTQYF. As DNA, the CDR3 is TGTGCCAGCAGTTACTTGGGACAGGGGACAGATACGCAGTATTTT.

This chain connects TRBV10-2 to TRBJ2-3, with TRBD2 matching 11 bases. V shed 8 bases, J shed 5 bases, and the junction held 3 bases outside the gene matches. CDR3 length: 13 residues. CDR1 and CDR2 from the germline V gene are WSHSY and SAAADI. CDR3 protein: CASGLAGIDTQYF. CDR3 nucleotides: TGCGCCAGCGGACTAGCGGGTATAGATACGCAGTATTTT.

This chain uses TRBV19 with TRBJ2-2; weak D call: TRBD2 (6 bases). Germline values: CDR1 LNHDA, CDR2 SQIVND (reference sequence). The CDR3 contains 15 residues. The V gene lost 6 bases and the J gene lost 1 base, with 12 bases spanning the gap. CDR3 sequence: CASRGLGRNTGELFF. CDR3 in DNA: TGTGCCAGTAGGGGACTGGGTAGGAACACCGGGGAGCTGTTTTTT.

The chain joins TRBV5-1 to TRBJ2-2; 8 bases fit TRBD2. CDR3 length: 14 amino acids. The V gene's germline CDR1 is SGHRS and CDR2 YFSETQ. The V gene end was trimmed by 5 bases and the J gene end by 2 bases; junction bases not matched to a gene: 2. The CDR3 reads CASSSGINTGELFF. The CDR3 DNA reads as TGCGCCAGCAGTAGCGGGATTAACACCGGGGAGCTGTTTTTT.

This sequence joins TRBV6-1 and TRBJ1-1; D unresolved. This CDR3 is built from 17 residues. CDR1 and CDR2 (germline): MNHNS, SASEGT. V was trimmed by 3 bases and J by 0 bases, leaving 17 bases between them. CDR3 sequence reads: CASSDILPRGLNTEAFF. CDR3 coding DNA: TGTGCCAGCAGTGATATCTTACCGCGCGGACTGAACACTGAAGCTTTCTTT.

The V call is TRBV5-1, the J call TRBJ2-7, with D possibly TRBD2 on 6 matching bases. CDR3 length: 15 amino acids. CDR1 is SGHRS, CDR2 YFSETQ, per germline. The V gene lost 0 bases and the J gene lost 2 bases, with 12 bases spanning the gap. CDR3 DNA: TGCGCCAGCAGCTTGGTGTTGCGGGACGCCTACGAGCAGTACTTC. Translation: CASSLVLRDAYEQYF.

This chain connects TRBV14 to TRBJ2-7; possibly TRBD2 for D (6 bases). The V gene lost 0 bases and the J gene lost 8 bases, with 14 bases spanning the gap. CDR1 and CDR2 from the germline V gene are SGHDN and FVKESK. The CDR3 is 14 amino acids. The CDR3 DNA is TGTGCCAGCAGCCAAGATCTGACTAGTGGGAAGCAGTACTTC. Translation: CASSQDLTSGKQYF.

This chain joins TRBV30 and TRBJ1-2; 8 positions agree with TRBD1. The CDR3 has 13 residues. J lost 2 bases, V lost 4 bases, and 3 bases had no gene match. CDR1 GTSNPN and CDR2 SVGIG come from the germline V gene (reference sequence). CDR3 protein: CAWKGTGNYGYTF. Written as DNA, the CDR3 is TGTGCCTGGAAGGGGACAGGCAACTATGGCTACACCTTC.

This clone showed up just a few times. J is TRBJ1-5 and V is TRBV7-9; the D gene is possibly TRBD1 (5 bases). Germline V gives CDR1 SEHNR, CDR2 FQNEAQ (reference sequence). V shed 1 base and J shed 3 bases, with 7 bases lying between them. The CDR3 covers 14 residues. In DNA, the CDR3 is TGTGCCAGCAGCTTAGGGGGCCTCAATCAGCCCCAGCATTTT. Protein product: CASSLGGLNQPQHF.

The chain couples TRBV18 to TRBJ1-1; no reliable D call. Trimming stripped 0 bases from V and 2 bases from J, with 7 bases between. This CDR3 has 14 residues. Per the germline V gene, CDR1 is KGHSH and CDR2 is LQKENI. CDR3 nucleotide sequence: TGTGCCAGCTCACCACCAGGGCGAAACACTGAAGCTTTCTTT. Residues: CASSPPGRNTEAFF.

In DNA form, the CDR3 reads TGTGCCAGCAGCCGGAGTGCATCCGCCCAGCATTTT. Protein product: CASSRSASAQHF. V gene TRBV7-9 combines with J gene TRBJ1-5; the D is unclear. Germline loops: CDR1 SEHNR, CDR2 FQNEAQ (reference sequence). V was cut by 5 bases and J by 11 bases, with 13 bases left in between. The CDR3 extends over 12 amino acids.

This chain uses TRBV6-1 with TRBJ2-1; tentatively, D is TRBD1 (5 bases). CDR1 and CDR2 from the germline V gene are MNHNS and SASEGT. The ends were cut back, 0 bases at V and 4 bases at J, with 10 bases in the middle. The CDR3 covers 15 residues. The CDR3 DNA reads TGTGCCAGCAGTGAAGCTCGACAGACTTACAATGAGCAGTTCTTC. It is translated as CASSEARQTYNEQFF.

The chain combines TRBV4-2 with TRBJ1-4; 7 bases agree with TRBD1. Germline values: CDR1 LGHNA, CDR2 YNFKEQ. CDR3 length: 15 residues. V lost 4 bases and J lost 4; bases outside the gene matches: 6. CDR3 in DNA: TGTGCCAGCAGCCCAACAGGGGACGGTAATGAAAAACTGTTTTTT. It specifies CASSPTGDGNEKLFF.

Only a few counts were recorded for this clone. The rearrangement links TRBV5-6 to TRBJ2-7; 10 nucleotides match TRBD2. The trim removed 6 bases at V and 2 bases at J, leaving 17 bases unmatched. The CDR3 spans 18 residues. Germline V gene sequence: CDR1 SGHDT, CDR2 YYEEEE. The CDR3 loop is CASTAPGGRTSGPYEQYF. CDR3 nucleotides: TGTGCCAGCACCGCACCGGGGGGTCGGACTAGCGGACCCTACGAGCAGTACTTC.